A selection of T cell receptor beta chains follows, all from one sample in a study of blood T cell repertoires in COVID-19. This table comes from immunoSEQ multiplex PCR, and its TCRdb copy is limited to in-frame clones, with some not included. The table records approximately 260,000 clones, around 86% of them present only once. Sequencing used peripheral blood. All receptors come from a man aged 50-60 years with acute or convalescent COVID-19. The conserved cysteine and the conserved F or W are not part of the CDR3 here.

v_gene: TRBV4-1
CDR3aa: ASSPLEGNIIQPLH

v_gene: TRBV5-1
CDR3aa: ASSPGLAELQETQY

v_gene: TRBV4-1
CDR3aa: ASSHGVLRAYEQY

v_gene: TRBV3-1/TRBV3-2
CDR3aa: ASSLGTGGYEQY

v_gene: TRBV7-6
CDR3aa: ASSLASLAGNTGELF

v_gene: TRBV30
CDR3aa: AWSVGAAYGYT

v_gene: TRBV5-1
CDR3aa: ASSDTGTGVQPQH

v_gene: TRBV7-8
CDR3aa: ATRDSSETDTQY

v_gene: TRBV10-3
CDR3aa: AITWTPTDTQY

v_gene: TRBV19
CDR3aa: ASSIDTGGGQPQH

v_gene: TRBV5-4
CDR3aa: ASSLAGGRGKLF